This paragraph covers one TCR beta chain sequence. The antigen this receptor binds is unknown. The input lacks base qualities; no much larger clone sits a single base away. The library was generated by the immunoSEQ multiplex PCR assay. The clones in this table, taken by TCRdb from immuneACCESS, are in-frame only. Not every clone is retained; where verified, under half of the shortfall comes from an unresolved V gene, and the cause of the rest is unknown. Within this sample are some 140,000 clones, with roughly 89% of them counted one time only. The ten most abundant clones make up approximately 10% of the sample. The entry originates in a study of control samples from healthy donors and cancer patients (TCRdb year 2020). The CDR3 contains 14 residues, cysteine and phenylalanine counted. This entry keeps only the CDR3 DNA: 42 bases, framed from base 1. The junction shows trimming of 4 bases on V and 11 bases on J, plus 21 bases between the germline ends. CDR1 and CDR2 are drawn from the germline V gene: SGHRS, YFSETQ.

The rearranged chain carries TRBV5-1 and TRBJ1-1, with the D segment identity uncertain. The receptor's source is a man aged 25 to 45 in good health. The sample was blood. The CDR3 protein sequence reads: CASSQHLSPGEAFF. The sequenced DNA: TGCGCCAGCAGCCAGCACCTGAGTCCCGGGGAGGCTTTCTTT.